The rows below give T cell receptor beta chains drawn from one sample of a study of blood T cell repertoires in COVID-19. Sequencing was performed with immunoSEQ multiplex PCR; in TCRdb, only in-frame clones are kept and a portion is missing. The data hold 160,000 or so clones, with 88% observed a single time. The sample consisted of PBMCs or T cells enriched from blood (not recorded which). These receptors came from a woman aged 50 to 60 who had recovered from COVID-19. Both conserved end residues are part of each CDR3. The D gene is left open where the match is weak.

d_call: .; cdr3_length: 16; v_call: TRBV5-4; cdr3_aa: CASSLGGLRGSEKLFF
d_call: .; cdr3_length: 12; v_call: TRBV2; cdr3_aa: CASSRVTDTQYF
d_call: TRBD1; cdr3_length: 17; v_call: TRBV28; cdr3_aa: CASSLWGGQGTYNEQFF
d_call: .; cdr3_length: 17; v_call: TRBV5-6; cdr3_aa: CASSLGEVRLSGNTIYF
d_call: TRBD1; cdr3_length: 19; v_call: TRBV19; cdr3_aa: CASSTPDHRGKGSNYGYTF
d_call: TRBD1; cdr3_length: 18; v_call: TRBV4-2; cdr3_aa: CASSQDRGQSGQREKLFF
d_call: TRBD1; cdr3_length: 15; v_call: TRBV6-5; cdr3_aa: CASSMLQGAGNTIYF
d_call: TRBD2; cdr3_length: 15; v_call: TRBV27; cdr3_aa: CASSFNGGAEETQYF
d_call: TRBD2; cdr3_length: 15; v_call: TRBV7-3; cdr3_aa: CASSSGLGALETQYF
d_call: .; cdr3_length: 14; v_call: TRBV14; cdr3_aa: CASSQTMTGYGYTF
d_call: TRBD1; cdr3_length: 16; v_call: TRBV15; cdr3_aa: CATSRGQGQGLATQYF
d_call: TRBD2; cdr3_length: 15; v_call: TRBV3-1/TRBV3-2; cdr3_aa: CASSFERGGTDTQYF
d_call: TRBD1; cdr3_length: 12; v_call: TRBV7-9; cdr3_aa: CASSLRQGEAFF
d_call: .; cdr3_length: 13; v_call: TRBV12-3/TRBV12-4; cdr3_aa: CASSLQQAYEQYF
d_call: .; cdr3_length: 16; v_call: TRBV19; cdr3_aa: CASIKTGRRGTGELFF
d_call: TRBD1; cdr3_length: 14; v_call: TRBV6-4; cdr3_aa: CASSDRQGLGGYTF
d_call: .; cdr3_length: 12; v_call: TRBV29-1; cdr3_aa: CSVAGRNEKLFF
d_call: TRBD2; cdr3_length: 15; v_call: TRBV7-2; cdr3_aa: CASSYAGLAGETQYF
d_call: TRBD1; cdr3_length: 16; v_call: TRBV5-1; cdr3_aa: CASSPDRAVVNTEAFF
d_call: .; cdr3_length: 13; v_call: TRBV28; cdr3_aa: CASSSTQLYGYTF
d_call: TRBD1; cdr3_length: 12; v_call: TRBV3-1/TRBV3-2; cdr3_aa: CASTGTEREQYF
d_call: TRBD1; cdr3_length: 14; v_call: TRBV27; cdr3_aa: CASRENRGAYGYTF
d_call: .; cdr3_length: 15; v_call: TRBV7-2; cdr3_aa: CASSPLSLSYNEQFF
d_call: TRBD1; cdr3_length: 13; v_call: TRBV29-1; cdr3_aa: CSVEETGGWAQHF
d_call: .; cdr3_length: 14; v_call: TRBV5-4; cdr3_aa: CASSLVPGGHEAFF
d_call: .; cdr3_length: 16; v_call: TRBV7-2; cdr3_aa: CASSLVGGGAQETQYF
d_call: TRBD1; cdr3_length: 19; v_call: TRBV12-5; cdr3_aa: CASGSAYVLDREENSPLHF
d_call: .; cdr3_length: 12; v_call: TRBV7-2; cdr3_aa: CASSLINYEQYF
d_call: .; cdr3_length: 14; v_call: TRBV6-5; cdr3_aa: CASSYGGGNYGYTF
d_call: .; cdr3_length: 15; v_call: TRBV5-1; cdr3_aa: CASSLSRDSGNTIYF
d_call: .; cdr3_length: 13; v_call: TRBV5-4; cdr3_aa: CASTPRASYGYTF
d_call: .; cdr3_length: 15; v_call: TRBV27; cdr3_aa: CASSPTWGPQETQYF
d_call: TRBD2; cdr3_length: 14; v_call: TRBV18; cdr3_aa: CASSPGGGGDEQYF
d_call: .; cdr3_length: 11; v_call: TRBV6-2/TRBV6-3; cdr3_aa: CASSYPGKLFF
d_call: .; cdr3_length: 15; v_call: TRBV7-2; cdr3_aa: CASSLTVTSGNTIYF
d_call: TRBD2; cdr3_length: 14; v_call: TRBV30; cdr3_aa: CAGTGFGGAYEQYF